The present TCR beta chain was sequenced within a study of radiotherapy plus CTLA-4 blockade in lung cancer. About the research overall: Among patients, more than 15% showed objective responses, and about 30% had disease control. General study findings and limits: Early clonal dynamics of blood T cells, together with interferon-beta, were reported as the best response predictor. TCR clones originating in tumors grew in number in blood after radiotherapy plus ipilimumab.

Assay: immunoSEQ multiplex PCR; the TCRdb copy retains only in-frame clones and omits some. The data hold some 100,000 clones, with approximately 84% observed a single time. The V segment lost 1 base and the J segment 2 bases; nucleotides outside the gene matches: 2. CDR3 length: 15 amino acids. Germline values: CDR1 SGHNT, CDR2 YYREEE (reference sequence). Details on this clone: Its antigen is unknown.

Focal radiation with ipilimumab CTLA-4 blockade was given to patients with chemo-refractory metastatic non-small-cell lung cancer. The V and J genes are TRBV5-4 and TRBJ2-1; 8 bases line up with TRBD2. This clonotype originated in a human donor with non-small cell lung cancer who had a partial response to radiotherapy plus ipilimumab. The sample here was peripheral blood, taken from a patient treated with radiotherapy plus ipilimumab. The CDR3 loop reads CASSLSSGTYNEQFF. CDR3 in DNA: TGTGCCAGCAGCTTGAGTAGCGGGACCTACAATGAGCAGTTCTTC.